The 27 T cell receptor beta chains below come from one sample, sequenced in a study of blood T cell repertoires in COVID-19. TCRdb's table, derived via immunoSEQ multiplex PCR, lists solely in-frame clones and lacks some. The top ten clones hold about 5.7% of a sample with around 82,000 clones, 80% to 90% of them seen once. Specimen: peripheral blood. These receptor sequences come from a man aged 80 or over with COVID-19, enrolled during active disease.

The chain carries TRBV9 and TRBJ1-4; tentatively, D is TRBD1 (5 bases). The CDR3 has 15 residues. CDR1 is SGDLS, CDR2 YYNGEE, per germline. Trimming stripped 4 bases from V and 8 bases from J, with 18 bases between. CDR3 bases: TGTGCCAGCAGCTTAGGGAACAGGTTGGGGGAAAAACTGTTTTTT. The encoded protein is CASSLGNRLGEKLFF.

This clone was counted once. The chain combines TRBV3-1 (or the pseudogene TRBV3-2) with TRBJ2-3, with D hard to call. CDR1 is LGHDT and CDR2 is YNNKEL in the germline V gene (reference sequence). The CDR3 extends over 12 amino acids. The V end was cut by 2 bases, the J end by 8 bases, with 8 bases between. The CDR3 DNA is TGTGCCAGCAGCCAAACAGACACTACGCAGTATTTT. Protein: CASSQTDTTQYF.

The chain carries TRBV6-5 and TRBJ1-6; 8 bases are shared with TRBD1. In germline, CDR1 is MNHEY, CDR2 SVGAGI. V lost 6 bases, J lost 13 bases, and 11 bases stayed unmatched. The CDR3 totals 14 residues. The CDR3 sequence is CASSRGQGAVPLHF. CDR3 bases: TGTGCCAGCAGCCGCGGACAGGGAGCGGTCCCCCTCCACTTT.

The chain recombines TRBV9 with TRBJ2-4; TRBD1 matches at 8 bases. Germline lookup yields CDR1 SGDLS and CDR2 YYNGEE. This CDR3 comprises 20 residues. V dropped 1 base and J dropped 8; count of bases not matched to a gene: 23. CDR3 residues: CASSVLVWAGGDIRADIQYF. As DNA, the CDR3 is TGTGCCAGCAGCGTATTAGTCTGGGCAGGGGGCGACATCCGGGCGGACATTCAGTACTTC. Complete variable domain (other parts from reference TRBV9 and TRBJ2-4): DSGVTQTPKHLITATGQRVTLRCSPRSGDLSVYWYQQSLDQGLQFLIQYYNGEERAKGNILERFSAQQFPDLHSELNLSSLELGDSALYFCASSVLVWAGGDIRADIQYFGAGTRLSVL.

The DNA of the CDR3 is TGTGCCAGCAGCCACAGGGAATTTAATTCACCCCTCCACTTT. It specifies CASSHREFNSPLHF. J is TRBJ1-6 and V is TRBV7-8, with D perhaps TRBD1 (6 bases). V was cut by 5 bases and J by 6 bases, with 11 bases left in between. This CDR3 is 14 amino acids long. Per germline, CDR1 SGHVS and CDR2 FQNEAQ. Filled out from reference TRBV7-8 and TRBJ1-6, the complete variable domain reads GAGVSQSPRYKVAKRGQDVALRCDPISGHVSLFWYQQALGQGPEFLTYFQNEAQLDKSGLPSDRFFAERPEGSVSTLKIQRTQQEDSAVYLCASSHREFNSPLHFGNGTRLTVT.

This chain links TRBV21-1 with TRBJ1-3. TRBV21-1 counts as a pseudogene. CDR3 length: 17 amino acids. The CDR3 sequence: CASSKRGGAASGNTIYF. The CDR3 DNA reads as TGTGCCAGCAGCAAGCGGGGAGGGGCCGCGTCTGGAAACACCATATATTTT.

J is TRBJ1-5 and V is TRBV7-8; D is undetermined. The CDR3 loop spans 13 amino acids. Between the trimmed V and J ends, which lost 2 bases and 2 bases, there was a span of 4 bases. Germline CDR1 SGHVS, CDR2 FQNEAQ. Here the CDR3 reads CASSLSGNQPQHF. In DNA form, the CDR3 reads TGTGCCAGCAGCTTATCAGGCAATCAGCCCCAGCATTTT.

V and J are TRBV6-5 and TRBJ1-1, with D hard to call. CDR3 length: 15 residues. Per the germline V gene, CDR1 is MNHEY and CDR2 is SVGAGI. Trimming stripped 4 bases from V and 2 bases from J, with 14 bases between. CDR3 amino acids: CASSFPQRLNTEAFF. CDR3 nucleotides: TGTGCCAGCAGTTTCCCTCAGAGGCTCAACACTGAAGCTTTCTTT.

This chain connects TRBV28 to TRBJ1-5; a weak D match, TRBD1 (6 bases). V gave up 6 bases and J gave up 2 bases, with 14 bases separating them. CDR1 is MDHEN, CDR2 SYDVKM, per germline. This CDR3 is 15 amino acids long. The CDR3 reads CASRWAGVGNQPQHF. The CDR3 DNA is TGTGCCAGCAGGTGGGCAGGGGTGGGCAATCAGCCCCAGCATTTT.

The V and J genes are TRBV12-3 or TRBV12-4 and TRBJ2-1, with D maybe TRBD1 (7 bases). The germline V and J ends were trimmed by 4 bases and 9 bases, with 13 bases remaining between them. The CDR3 consists of 13 residues. This CDR3 reads CASSSDRRVEQFF. The CDR3 coding sequence is TGTGCCAGCAGTTCGGACAGGAGGGTTGAGCAGTTCTTC.

The rearrangement links TRBV9 to TRBJ2-3, with TRBD2 identical over 7 bases. Germline-derived CDR1 and CDR2 are SGDLS and YYNGEE. Trimming at V came to 3 bases and at J to 2 bases, leaving 6 bases not matched to a gene. This CDR3 contains 15 residues. This CDR3 reads CASSGGGEVTDTQYF. CDR3 sequence (DNA): TGTGCCAGCAGCGGTGGGGGGGAGGTCACAGATACGCAGTATTTT.

The rearrangement uses TRBV5-4 and TRBJ2-1, with 9 bases matching TRBD2. J gave up 3 bases and V 3 bases, and 7 bases lay outside the gene matches. Per the germline V gene, CDR1 is SGHNT and CDR2 is YYREEE (reference sequence). This CDR3 has 16 residues. CDR3 coding DNA: TGTGCCAGCAGCTGGAAAGCGGGGGGCAACTACAATGAGCAGTTCTTC. Residues: CASSWKAGGNYNEQFF.

The rearrangement links TRBV10-3 to TRBJ2-7; 7 positions match TRBD1. The CDR3 loop spans 13 amino acids. CDR1 is ENHRY, CDR2 SYGVKD, per germline. V lost 6 bases to trimming and J lost 1 base; unmatched junction nucleotides: 3. The DNA of the CDR3 is TGTGCCATCAGCCCGGGACAGTCCTACGAGCAGTACTTC. It translates to CAISPGQSYEQYF.

The rearrangement links TRBV7-9 to TRBJ1-5; D unresolved. The V and J ends lost 5 bases and 0 bases respectively, with 5 bases between them. Germline V CDR1 and CDR2: SEHNR, FQNEAQ (reference sequence). The CDR3 loop spans 13 amino acids. The CDR3 loop is CASSAGSNQPQHF. Written as DNA, the CDR3 is TGTGCCAGCAGCGCAGGTAGCAATCAGCCCCAGCATTTT.

The chain recombines TRBV5-1 with TRBJ1-1, with D maybe TRBD1 (5 bases). Deletions cut 7 bases from V and 4 bases from J, with 8 bases between. CDR3 length: 11 amino acids. Germline assignment: CDR1 SGHRS and CDR2 YFSETQ. The CDR3 reads CASSQGTEAFF. The CDR3 region has the DNA TGCGCCAGCTCCCAGGGCACTGAAGCTTTCTTT.

The table lists this clone with a count of one. This rearrangement joins TRBV5-1 to TRBJ1-1, with 7 bases fitting TRBD1. The V gene's germline CDR1 is SGHRS and CDR2 YFSETQ. The CDR3 runs to 16 residues. J gave up 2 bases and V 4 bases, and 11 bases lay outside the gene matches. The CDR3 DNA follows: TGCGCCAGCAGCCGACGGACAGGAACTCACAACACTGAAGCTTTCTTT. This encodes CASSRRTGTHNTEAFF.

The CDR3 loop is CASSPSSDTGREKLFF. In DNA form, the CDR3 reads TGTGCCAGCTCACCATCGTCTGATACAGGGCGTGAAAAACTGTTTTTT. The rearrangement uses TRBV18 and TRBJ1-4, with a possible D match to TRBD1 (6 bases). Germline CDR1 is KGHSH and CDR2 is LQKENI. V lost 2 bases and J 7 bases, leaving 17 bases between the germline ends. There are 16 residues in the CDR3.

This clone occurred once. The gene calls are TRBV29-1 and TRBJ2-3, with D possibly TRBD1 on 6 matching bases. The germline V gene has CDR1 SQVTM and CDR2 ANQGSEA. V was trimmed by 0 bases and J by 2 bases, leaving 15 bases between them. The CDR3 has 16 residues. CDR3 protein: CSVEDQGRTVTDTQYF. In DNA form, the CDR3 reads TGCAGCGTTGAAGATCAGGGTCGGACAGTCACAGATACGCAGTATTTT.

The chain couples TRBV3-1 (or the pseudogene TRBV3-2) to TRBJ2-3; 8 bases are a match to TRBD2. V shed 0 bases, J shed 4 bases, and the junction held 15 bases outside the gene matches. The CDR3 loop spans 19 amino acids. CDR1 LGHDT and CDR2 YNNKEL come from the germline V gene (reference sequence). Here the CDR3 reads CASSQDGGGLYLSPDTQYF. The DNA of the CDR3 is TGTGCCAGCAGCCAAGATGGCGGGGGGCTCTACCTTAGCCCAGATACGCAGTATTTT.

This chain links TRBV4-1 with TRBJ1-1; TRBD1 might be the D (6 bases). The germline V and J ends were trimmed by 3 bases and 0 bases, with 8 bases remaining between them. This CDR3 comprises 14 residues. Germline V lookup: CDR1 MGHRA, CDR2 YSYEKL. This chain's CDR3 is CASSQTGMNTEAFF. The CDR3 DNA reads as TGCGCCAGCAGCCAGACAGGTATGAACACTGAAGCTTTCTTT.

The V call is TRBV24-1, the J call TRBJ1-2; D is unresolved. V dropped 2 bases and J dropped 4 bases, with 4 bases sitting between them. There are 12 residues in the CDR3. The germline CDR1 and CDR2 sequences are KGHDR and SFDVKD. CDR3 sequence (DNA): TGTGCCACCAGTGATTCGTCCTATGGCTACACCTTC. The encoded protein is CATSDSSYGYTF.

This clone was observed a single time. The rearrangement joins TRBV5-6 to TRBJ2-3; D not certain. The V gene's germline CDR1 is SGHDT and CDR2 YYEEEE. V shed 0 bases and J shed 3 bases, with 5 bases lying between them. The CDR3 spans 13 residues. CDR3 sequence: CASSLDLTDTQYF. The CDR3 DNA reads TGTGCCAGCAGCTTGGATCTAACAGATACGCAGTATTTT.

This clone appeared a single time. The gene calls are TRBV25-1 and TRBJ1-2, with D hard to call. The CDR3 loop spans 11 amino acids. Trimming removed 4 bases from V and 5 bases from J, with 5 bases in between. Germline V gives CDR1 MGHDK, CDR2 SYGVNS. The CDR3 is CASSAVYGYTF. The CDR3 nucleotides read TGTGCCAGCAGTGCGGTATATGGCTACACCTTC.

This rearrangement joins TRBV14 to TRBJ1-1; D gene unclear. The CDR3 extends over 13 amino acids. The germline V and J ends were trimmed by 6 bases and 0 bases, with 8 bases remaining between them. Germline loops: CDR1 SGHDN, CDR2 FVKESK. DNA of the CDR3: TGTGCCAGCAGTAGCTGGGTGAACACTGAAGCTTTCTTT. Its protein product is CASSSWVNTEAFF.

This chain connects TRBV4-1 to TRBJ2-3; 8 bases line up with TRBD2. With V trimmed by 0 bases and J by 0 bases, 5 bases remained unmatched. There are 17 residues in the CDR3. Germline lookup yields CDR1 MGHRA and CDR2 YSYEKL. The chain's CDR3 is CASSQDGGARSTDTQYF. Written as DNA, the CDR3 is TGCGCCAGCAGCCAAGACGGGGGGGCCCGGAGCACAGATACGCAGTATTTT.

This chain links TRBV5-4 with TRBJ1-2; 9 nucleotides line up with TRBD1. CDR3 length: 15 amino acids. V gave up 5 bases and J gave up 4 bases; unmatched junction bases: 9. From germline, CDR1 is SGHNT and CDR2 YYREEE (reference sequence). DNA for the CDR3: TGTGCCAGCAGTCCCGGACAGGGGATTGTCTATGGCTACACCTTC. It codes for CASSPGQGIVYGYTF.

The chain combines TRBV7-9 with TRBJ2-7; the match to TRBD1 covers 9 bases. Germline V gene data show CDR1 as SEHNR and CDR2 as FQNEAQ (reference sequence). V trimming: 2 bases; J trimming: 6 bases; junction bases outside the gene matches: 8. This CDR3 contains 15 residues. The CDR3 coding sequence is TGTGCCAGCAGCTTACAGGTGACAGGGGGTAGCGAGCAGTACTTC. It is translated as CASSLQVTGGSEQYF.